The next 14 T cell receptor beta chains were all read from a single sample in a study of OX40 agonist ivuxolimab in advanced cancers. Method: immunoSEQ multiplex PCR; TCRdb's copy keeps in-frame clones and lacks some. The sample has 73,000 or so clones, around nine tenths seen once. The specimen was CD4+ or CD8+ T cells sorted from blood, collected in a trial of the OX40 agonist ivuxolimab. All receptors derive from an adult with an advanced solid tumor such as melanoma, head and neck, liver or kidney cancer.

The chain is built from TRBV5-4 and TRBJ1-1; possibly TRBD1 for D (6 bases). V lost 4 bases and J 5 bases, leaving 18 bases between the germline ends. The CDR3 has 15 residues. The germline CDR1 and CDR2 sequences are SGHNT and YYREEE (reference sequence). In DNA form, the CDR3 reads TGTGCCAGCAGCCACAGGGATCGCAGCGTAACTGAAGCTTTCTTT. Protein product: CASSHRDRSVTEAFF.

The V call is TRBV5-1, the J call TRBJ2-3, with TRBD2 matching 8 bases. Germline CDR1 is SGHRS and CDR2 is YFSETQ. The CDR3 loop spans 16 amino acids. Trimming cost V 0 bases and J 2 bases; bases outside gene matches: 5. The CDR3 DNA follows: TGCGCCAGCAGCTTGGTTGCGGGAGGCAACACAGATACGCAGTATTTT. This sequence encodes CASSLVAGGNTDTQYF.

This sequence joins TRBV6-5 and TRBJ2-7; the match to TRBD2 covers 7 bases. CDR3 size: 13 residues. Trimming cost V 6 bases and J 2 bases; bases outside gene matches: 4. CDR1 is MNHEY, CDR2 SVGAGI, per germline. As DNA, the CDR3 is TGTGCCAGCAGGGCCAGCGGGACCTACGAGCAGTACTTC. Its protein product is CASRASGTYEQYF.

This clone was found once. The chain carries TRBV19 and TRBJ2-7; 10 nucleotides match TRBD2. V dropped 9 bases and J dropped 5; count of bases not matched to a gene: 7. CDR3 length: 13 residues. The germline CDR1 and CDR2 sequences are LNHDA and SQIVND (reference sequence). For the CDR3, the DNA is TGTGCCAGCCGCGGACTAGCGGTCCACGAGCAGTACTTC. It yields the protein CASRGLAVHEQYF.

The J gene is TRBJ1-1, the V gene TRBV27, with D possibly TRBD1 on 5 matching bases. The length of the CDR3 is 12 residues. Trimming removed 3 bases at V and 11 bases at J, with 13 bases between. The V gene's germline CDR1 is MNHEY and CDR2 SMNVEV (reference sequence). The CDR3 here is CASSFWGRDAFF. The CDR3 coding sequence is TGTGCCAGCAGTTTTTGGGGACGAGACGCTTTCTTT.

The chain is built from TRBV11-2 and TRBJ1-5; 9 bases fit TRBD1. Germline V lookup: CDR1 SGHAT, CDR2 FQNNGV. The CDR3 is 16 residues long. The V segment lost 5 bases and the J segment 3 bases; nucleotides outside the gene matches: 8. CDR3 sequence (DNA): TGTGCCAGCAGCCCCCAGGGACAGGGAGTCAATCAGCCCCAGCATTTT. Its translation: CASSPQGQGVNQPQHF.

The chain combines TRBV7-6 with TRBJ1-1, with TRBD1 matching over 7 bases. CDR3 length equals 16 residues. Trimming removed 3 bases from V and 4 bases from J; junction bases left unmatched: 11. Germline assignment: CDR1 SGHVS and CDR2 FNYEAQ. CDR3 amino acids: CASSLSSQGGITEAFF. The CDR3 DNA reads as TGTGCCAGCAGCTTGTCCTCCCAGGGGGGGATCACTGAAGCTTTCTTT.

This chain links TRBV6-4 with TRBJ2-2; D gene uncertain. From germline, CDR1 is MRHNA and CDR2 SNTAGT. This CDR3 contains 13 residues. The germline V and J ends were trimmed by 2 bases and 1 base, with 2 bases remaining between them. The CDR3 region is CASSDGNTGELFF. CDR3 in DNA: TGTGCCAGCAGTGACGGGAACACCGGGGAGCTGTTTTTT.

The rearrangement links TRBV7-2 to TRBJ2-2; D may correspond to TRBD1 or TRBD2 (5 bases each). V was pared by 5 bases and J by 1 base, with 17 bases between. CDR1 is SGHTA, CDR2 FQGNSA, per germline. The CDR3 length is 17 residues. CDR3 coding DNA: TGTGCCAGCAGCCAAACCCTGACGAGGGGGAACACCGGGGAGCTGTTTTTT. Its protein is CASSQTLTRGNTGELFF. Together with reference TRBV7-2 and TRBJ2-2, the CDR3 gives the full variable domain: GAGVSQSPSNKVTEKGKDVELRCDPISGHTALYWYRQSLGQGLEFLIYFQGNSAPDKSGLPSDRFSAERTGGSVSTLTIQRTQQEDSAVYLCASSQTLTRGNTGELFFGEGSRLTVL.

This chain uses TRBV7-7 with TRBJ2-5, with TRBD1 matching 8 bases. The germline gives CDR1 SSHAT, CDR2 FNYEAQ (reference sequence). The V and J ends lost 4 bases and 1 base, in that order; junction bases with no gene match: 8. This CDR3 comprises 16 residues. The CDR3 here is CASSSGQGTFQETQYF. CDR3 coding DNA: TGTGCCAGCAGCTCCGGACAGGGAACGTTCCAAGAGACCCAGTACTTC.

The V gene is TRBV5-4, the J gene TRBJ1-2, with D perhaps matching TRBD1 (6 bases). CDR1 and CDR2 (germline): SGHNT, YYREEE (reference sequence). This CDR3 has 14 residues. Trimming cost V 2 bases and J 3 bases, with 11 bases left between them. CDR3 bases: TGTGCCAGCAGCTTACCACGACAGGACTATGGCTACACCTTC. Translating gives CASSLPRQDYGYTF.

The chain employs TRBV10-2 and TRBJ1-5; 7 bases align to TRBD1. The junction had 3 bases not matched to a gene; V was cut back by 3 bases and J by 4 bases. Germline CDR1 reads WSHSY; CDR2 reads SAAADI. The CDR3 totals 14 residues. In DNA, the CDR3 is TGCGCCAGCAGTGATCAGGGGGTAAATCAGCCCCAGCATTTT. Its translation: CASSDQGVNQPQHF.

This sequence joins TRBV7-9 and TRBJ1-5; 7 bases align to TRBD1. The germline V gene encodes CDR1 SEHNR and CDR2 FQNEAQ (reference sequence). CDR3 length: 14 amino acids. The trim removed 5 bases at V and 4 bases at J, leaving 5 bases unmatched. The CDR3 protein is CASSLQGGNQPQHF. Written as DNA, the CDR3 is TGTGCCAGCAGCCTTCAGGGGGGGAATCAGCCCCAGCATTTT.

The V and J genes are TRBV10-3 and TRBJ2-3, with D perhaps matching TRBD1 (6 bases). V was cut by 6 bases and J by 4 bases, with 8 bases left in between. Germline V gives CDR1 ENHRY, CDR2 SYGVKD. This CDR3 region has 12 residues. The CDR3 reads CAIRQGADTQYF. The CDR3 bases are TGTGCCATCAGACAGGGCGCAGATACGCAGTATTTT.